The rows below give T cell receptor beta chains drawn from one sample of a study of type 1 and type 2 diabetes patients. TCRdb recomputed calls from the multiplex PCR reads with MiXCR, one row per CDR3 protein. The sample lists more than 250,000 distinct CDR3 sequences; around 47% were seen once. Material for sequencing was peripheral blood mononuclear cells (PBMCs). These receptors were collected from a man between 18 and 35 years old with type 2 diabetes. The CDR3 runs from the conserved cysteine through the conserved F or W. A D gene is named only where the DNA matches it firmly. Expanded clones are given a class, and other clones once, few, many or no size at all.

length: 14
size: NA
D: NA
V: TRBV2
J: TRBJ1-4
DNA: TGTGCCAGCAGTGAGTGGCAGACTAATGAAAAACTGTTTTTT
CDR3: CASSEWQTNEKLFF

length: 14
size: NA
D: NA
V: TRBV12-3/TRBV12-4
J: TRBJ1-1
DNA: TGTGCCAGCAGTTTAGGCGGGGGACGGACTGAAGCTTTCTTT
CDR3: CASSLGGGRTEAFF

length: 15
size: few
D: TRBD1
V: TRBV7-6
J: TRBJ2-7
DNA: TGTGCCAGCAGCCTATACTCACCACAGGGGCACGAGCAGTACTTC
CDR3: CASSLYSPQGHEQYF

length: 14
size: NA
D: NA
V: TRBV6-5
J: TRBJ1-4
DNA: TGTGCCAGCAGCAAGGGGCGGGGTGTCCAAAAACTGTTTTTT
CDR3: CASSKGRGVQKLFF

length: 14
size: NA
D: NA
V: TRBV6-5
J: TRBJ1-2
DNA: TGTGCCAGCAGTTACTCGGCAGGGAACTATGGCTACACCTTC
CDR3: CASSYSAGNYGYTF

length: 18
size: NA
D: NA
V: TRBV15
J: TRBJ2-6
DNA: TGTGCCACCAGCAGAGACAGGGACCCCAACTCTGGGGCCAACGTCCTGACTTTC
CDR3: CATSRDRDPNSGANVLTF

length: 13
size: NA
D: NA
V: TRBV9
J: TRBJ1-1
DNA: TGTGCCAGCAGCGTAAGTTTAGGACAGGAAGCTTTCTTT
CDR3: CASSVSLGQEAFF

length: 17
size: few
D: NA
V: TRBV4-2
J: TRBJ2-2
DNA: TGTGCCAGCAGCCAAGATCCGGACCGACTGAACACCGGGGAGCTGTTTTTT
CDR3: CASSQDPDRLNTGELFF

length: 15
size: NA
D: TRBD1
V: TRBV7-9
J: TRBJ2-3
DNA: TGTGCCAGCAGCTTAGGGGACAGGGACGCAGATACGCAGTATTTT
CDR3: CASSLGDRDADTQYF

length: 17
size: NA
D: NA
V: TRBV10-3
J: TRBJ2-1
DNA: TGTGCCATCACGACAGGCCCACCCGGACTATTAGCCAATGAGCAGTTCTTC
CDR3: CAITTGPPGLLANEQFF

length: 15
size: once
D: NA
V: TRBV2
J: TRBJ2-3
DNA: TGTGCCAGCAGTGAACAACCACATGATCCAGATACGCAGTATTTT
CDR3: CASSEQPHDPDTQYF

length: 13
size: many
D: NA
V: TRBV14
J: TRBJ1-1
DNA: TGTGCCAGCAGCCTGATCAGCAACACTGAAGCTTTCTTT
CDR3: CASSLISNTEAFF

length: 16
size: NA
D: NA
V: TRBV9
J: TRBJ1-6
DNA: TGTGCCAGCAGCGTAGAACAGTCCTCCTATAATTCACCCCTCCACTTT
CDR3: CASSVEQSSYNSPLHF

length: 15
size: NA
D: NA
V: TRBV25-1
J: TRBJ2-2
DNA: TGTGCCAGCAGTGAATCGGGCCAGCTCACCGGGGAGCTGTTTTTT
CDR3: CASSESGQLTGELFF

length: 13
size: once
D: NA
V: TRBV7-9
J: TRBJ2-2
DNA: TGTGCCAGCATCCGAGGTAACACCGGGGAGCTGTTTTTT
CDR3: CASIRGNTGELFF

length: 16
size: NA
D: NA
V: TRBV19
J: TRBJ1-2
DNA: TGTGCCAGTAGCACAAATGTCCTACTATCTAACTATGGCTACACCTTC
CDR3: CASSTNVLLSNYGYTF

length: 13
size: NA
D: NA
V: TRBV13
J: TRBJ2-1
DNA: TGTGCCAGCAGCTCAACTAGCTTCAATGAGCAGTTCTTC
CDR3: CASSSTSFNEQFF

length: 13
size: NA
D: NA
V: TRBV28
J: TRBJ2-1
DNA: TGTGCCAGCAGTTTACCGGGACTCTTCGAGCAGTTCTTC
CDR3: CASSLPGLFEQFF

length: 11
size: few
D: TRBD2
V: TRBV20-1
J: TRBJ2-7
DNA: TGCAGTGCTCAATCCGGGACTAGCACGTACTTC
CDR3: CSAQSGTSTYF

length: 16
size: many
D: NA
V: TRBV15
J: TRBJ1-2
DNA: TGTGCCACCAGCAGACCATCGGGCGCGGGCGGCTATGGCTACACCTTC
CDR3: CATSRPSGAGGYGYTF